This entry is about one T cell receptor (beta chain). Its antigen remains unknown. This record comes from a study of PD-1 blockade in classical Hodgkin lymphoma. General study findings and limits: Diminished baseline TCR diversity has been reported in newly diagnosed patients relative to healthy donors. Nivolumab initiated under 1 year post-ASCT led to patient exclusion.

Sequencing was performed with immunoSEQ multiplex PCR; in TCRdb, only in-frame clones are kept and a portion is missing. The table includes roughly 14,000 clones, roughly 86% detected once. V gave up 4 bases and J gave up 3 bases, with 13 bases separating them. The CDR3 contains 14 residues. CDR1 and CDR2 (germline): SGHNT, YYREEE (reference sequence). All patients relapsed after autologous stem cell transplantation, and brentuximab vedotin exposure varied. The chain links TRBV5-4 to TRBJ1-1, with a possible D match to TRBD1 (6 bases). Sequenced here: peripheral blood mononuclear cells (PBMCs), sampled at baseline. This TCR came from a human donor with classical Hodgkin lymphoma. CDR3 sequence: CASSTRYRDTEAFF. CDR3 sequence (DNA): TGTGCCAGCAGCACCCGCTACAGGGACACTGAAGCTTTCTTT.